A single sample is the source of the 12 T cell receptor beta chains below, sequenced in a study of memory CD4+ T cells and cytomegalovirus serostatus. The sort gate was single viable CD3+CD4+CD8-CD45RO+ cells for memory CD4+ T cells. Repertoires were generated with immunoSEQ multiplex PCR, while TCRdb's copy carries only in-frame clones and drops some. The profile shows about 29,000 clones, 70% to 80% of them singletons. Sequences were obtained from memory CD4+ T cells from blood. These receptor sequences come from an adult in good health and CMV-seronegative.

This clone was seen only once. The genes are TRBV4-2 and TRBJ2-5; 16 bases agree with TRBD2. The germline gives CDR1 LGHNA, CDR2 YNFKEQ. The CDR3 contains 19 residues. The J segment lost 4 bases and the V segment lost 2 bases, leaving 10 bases of the junction unmatched. The CDR3 is CASSQLPGTSGGAGETQYF. The DNA of the CDR3 is TGTGCCAGCAGCCAACTTCCCGGGACTAGCGGGGGGGCGGGAGAGACCCAGTACTTC.

CDR3 protein: CASIGLSYGYTF. The CDR3 DNA is TGTGCCAGCATCGGACTCAGCTATGGCTACACCTTC. This chain links TRBV7-9 with TRBJ1-2; D gene uncertain. CDR1 SEHNR and CDR2 FQNEAQ come from the germline V gene (reference sequence). The V and J ends lost 7 bases and 4 bases respectively, with 10 bases between them. This CDR3 has 12 amino acids.

This chain uses TRBV6-6 with TRBJ1-5; D gene unclear. Trimming left V 2 bases short and J 8 bases short, with 10 bases between. Germline lookup yields CDR1 MNHNY and CDR2 SVGAGI (reference sequence). This CDR3 is built from 13 residues. CDR3 in DNA: TGTGCCAGCAGTTACGGGGATTCGAAGCCCCAGCATTTT. Residues: CASSYGDSKPQHF.

The chain recombines TRBV19 with TRBJ1-6; 7 bases agree with TRBD1. The trim removed 3 bases at V and 4 bases at J, leaving 6 bases unmatched. CDR3 size: 16 residues. CDR1 is LNHDA and CDR2 is SQIVND in the germline V gene (reference sequence). The DNA of the CDR3 is TGTGCCAGTAGTATCGGGACAGTGTCATATAATTCACCCCTCCACTTT. It translates to CASSIGTVSYNSPLHF.

The J gene is TRBJ1-1, the V gene TRBV27; a possible D gene is TRBD1 (5 bases). Between the trimmed V and J ends, which lost 7 bases and 1 base, there was a span of 13 bases. CDR1 and CDR2 from the germline V gene are MNHEY and SMNVEV (reference sequence). The CDR3 extends over 14 amino acids. CDR3 in DNA: TGTGCCAGCACTCCGGGACGGAGGAACACTGAAGCTTTCTTT. Translation: CASTPGRRNTEAFF.

This chain uses TRBV2 with TRBJ2-5; D is possibly TRBD1 (6 bases). Per the germline V gene, CDR1 is SNHLY and CDR2 is FYNNEI. The CDR3 runs 12 residues. The ends were cut back, 6 bases at V and 6 bases at J, with 11 bases in the middle. The CDR3 DNA is TGTGCCAGCAGGGGGGACATCCAGACCCAGTACTTC. Protein sequence: CASRGDIQTQYF. Complete variable domain (other parts from reference TRBV2 and TRBJ2-5): EPEVTQTPSHQVTQMGQEVILRCVPISNHLYFYWYRQILGQKVEFLVSFYNNEISEKSEIFDDQFSVERPDGSNFTLKIRSTKLEDSAMYFCASRGDIQTQYFGPGTRLLVL.

This rearrangement joins TRBV20-1 to TRBJ1-2, with unresolved D. Trimming left V 7 bases short and J 6 bases short, with 12 bases between. The CDR3 extends over 11 amino acids. Germline CDR1 reads DFQATT; CDR2 reads SNEGSKA (reference sequence). The CDR3 region has the DNA TGCAGTGGCAGCGAGTTGAATGGCTACACCTTC. It specifies CSGSELNGYTF.

This chain joins TRBV5-6 and TRBJ1-5; D may be TRBD1 (5 bases). The germline V gene has CDR1 SGHDT and CDR2 YYEEEE. The CDR3 has 15 residues. V was cut by 0 bases and J by 5 bases, with 12 bases left in between. The CDR3 sequence is CASSLGFGGDQPQHF. In nucleotides, the CDR3 is TGTGCCAGCAGCTTGGGTTTCGGGGGAGATCAGCCCCAGCATTTT.

The genes are TRBV18 and TRBJ1-2; 7 nucleotides match TRBD1. Germline V gives CDR1 KGHSH, CDR2 LQKENI. After removal of 6 bases from V and 7 bases from J, the junction contained 8 bases not matched to a gene. The CDR3 runs 13 residues. CDR3 sequence (DNA): TGTGCCAGCTCGCCCACAGGGGAGTTTGGCTACACCTTC. It yields the protein CASSPTGEFGYTF.

This clone was detected a few times. This chain joins TRBV19 and TRBJ1-5, with 9 bases that match TRBD1. The CDR3 runs 15 residues. The J segment lost 6 bases and the V segment lost 4 bases, leaving 7 bases of the junction unmatched. Per germline, CDR1 LNHDA and CDR2 SQIVND (reference sequence). The CDR3 loop reads CASSRDRVGSQPQHF. As DNA, the CDR3 is TGTGCCAGTAGTAGGGACAGGGTTGGGTCTCAGCCCCAGCATTTT.

The sample holds one count of this clone. V usage is TRBV5-1 and J usage is TRBJ1-4; no clear D. CDR3 size: 15 residues. The germline V and J ends were trimmed by 0 bases and 0 bases, with 6 bases remaining between them. Germline CDR1 and CDR2: SGHRS and YFSETQ. CDR3 in amino acids: CASSLDVATNEKLFF. The CDR3 coding sequence is TGCGCCAGCAGCTTGGATGTCGCAACTAATGAAAAACTGTTTTTT.

This sequence joins TRBV9 and TRBJ1-2; 8 positions match TRBD1. Germline trimming cut 3 bases from V and 4 bases from J; bases unmatched to any gene: 5. Germline V gives CDR1 SGDLS, CDR2 YYNGEE. The CDR3 contains 14 residues. This CDR3 reads CASSGGTGFYGYTF. Here the CDR3 DNA reads TGTGCCAGCAGCGGGGGGACAGGATTCTATGGCTACACCTTC.